These T cell receptor beta chains were read from a single sample in a study of cytomegalovirus exposure and HLA in healthy donors. This table comes from immunoSEQ multiplex PCR, and its TCRdb copy is limited to in-frame clones, with some not included. This sample carries tens of thousands of clones, 68% of them seen once, and the ten largest clones take 2% to 2.5%. Sample: PBMCs. These receptor sequences come from a woman aged 25 to 39 in good health and CMV-seronegative. Both conserved end residues are part of each CDR3. The D gene is left open where the match is weak. Only some rows state a clone size, as once, few, many or a class for expanded clones.

D: -
V: TRBV19
J: TRBJ2-5
size: -
CDR3: CASSLDRLQETQYF
DNA: TGTGCCAGTAGTCTCGACAGGCTCCAAGAGACCCAGTACTTC

D: TRBD1
V: TRBV28
J: TRBJ1-3
size: few
CDR3: CASSLSRDRVNTIYF
DNA: TGTGCCAGCAGTTTATCACGGGACAGGGTAAACACCATATATTTT

D: TRBD1
V: TRBV5-4
J: TRBJ1-1
size: -
CDR3: CASSWGQGLSEAFF
DNA: TGTGCCAGCAGCTGGGGACAGGGTCTTTCTGAAGCTTTCTTT

D: -
V: TRBV18
J: TRBJ2-1
size: -
CDR3: CASSPPVANEQFF
DNA: TGTGCCAGCTCACCACCGGTAGCGAATGAGCAGTTCTTC

D: -
V: TRBV27
J: TRBJ1-4
size: -
CDR3: CASSYSGRHSEKLFF
DNA: TGTGCCAGCAGTTATTCGGGAAGGCATAGTGAAAAACTGTTTTTT

D: TRBD1
V: TRBV7-9
J: TRBJ1-1
size: few
CDR3: CASSRTGGDTEAFF
DNA: TGTGCCAGCAGCCGGACAGGGGGGGACACTGAAGCTTTCTTT

D: -
V: TRBV5-6
J: TRBJ2-5
size: once
CDR3: CASRQERGKRTQYF
DNA: TGTGCCAGCAGGCAGGAGCGCGGGAAGAGGACCCAGTACTTC

D: -
V: TRBV19
J: TRBJ2-5
size: -
CDR3: CASSIEQRSETQYF
DNA: TGTGCCAGTAGTATAGAGCAGCGGTCCGAGACCCAGTACTTC

D: TRBD1
V: TRBV6-6
J: TRBJ1-4
size: -
CDR3: CASRGTGGNEKLFF
DNA: TGTGCCAGCAGGGGGACAGGTGGTAATGAAAAACTGTTTTTT

D: -
V: TRBV18
J: TRBJ1-3
size: -
CDR3: CATSPVQGGNTIYF
DNA: TGTGCCACCTCACCAGTCCAGGGAGGAAACACCATATATTTT

D: -
V: TRBV30
J: TRBJ2-7
size: -
CDR3: CAWHTGRLGHHEQYF
DNA: TGTGCCTGGCATACCGGACGACTAGGCCACCACGAGCAGTACTTC

D: TRBD1
V: TRBV29-1
J: TRBJ1-1
size: few
CDR3: CSVARGGMNTEAFF
DNA: TGCAGCGTTGCTCGAGGGGGCATGAACACTGAAGCTTTCTTT

D: -
V: TRBV11-2
J: TRBJ1-1
size: -
CDR3: CASSSLPDGMTEAFF
DNA: TGTGCCAGCAGTAGCCTTCCTGACGGGATGACTGAAGCTTTCTTT

D: -
V: TRBV18
J: TRBJ1-1
size: -
CDR3: CASSGDTNTEAFF
DNA: TGTGCCAGCTCAGGGGACACGAACACTGAAGCTTTCTTT